This entry lists 2 T cell receptor beta chains sequenced from one sample in a study of cytomegalovirus exposure and HLA in healthy donors. The primer mix had 60 Vbeta and 13 Jbeta primers. Generated by immunoSEQ multiplex PCR, the TCRdb table keeps only in-frame clones and is missing some. Among 150,000 to 200,000 clones listed, about 77% were seen once. The sequencing sample was made of PBMCs. Receptors were obtained from a woman in her 30s in good health and CMV-seropositive.

This clone showed up just once. The chain carries TRBV11-2 and TRBJ1-5; D may be TRBD1 (6 bases). CDR3 length: 14 amino acids. Germline V gives CDR1 SGHAT, CDR2 FQNNGV. Trimming took 1 base from V and 5 from J, leaving 9 bases between them. CDR3 amino acids: CASSLVRGHQPQHF. CDR3 coding DNA: TGTGCCAGCAGCTTAGTCAGGGGCCATCAGCCCCAGCATTTT.

The chain uses TRBV10-1 and TRBJ2-7, with 11 bases that match TRBD1. CDR3 length: 17 residues. The germline V gene has CDR1 WNHNN and CDR2 SYGVQD (reference sequence). V was pared by 0 bases and J by 4 bases, with 8 bases of the junction left unmatched. DNA for the CDR3: TGCGCCAGCAGTGAGTCCGATACCGGGACAGGGGGTTACGAGCAGTACTTC. This codes for CASSESDTGTGGYEQYF.